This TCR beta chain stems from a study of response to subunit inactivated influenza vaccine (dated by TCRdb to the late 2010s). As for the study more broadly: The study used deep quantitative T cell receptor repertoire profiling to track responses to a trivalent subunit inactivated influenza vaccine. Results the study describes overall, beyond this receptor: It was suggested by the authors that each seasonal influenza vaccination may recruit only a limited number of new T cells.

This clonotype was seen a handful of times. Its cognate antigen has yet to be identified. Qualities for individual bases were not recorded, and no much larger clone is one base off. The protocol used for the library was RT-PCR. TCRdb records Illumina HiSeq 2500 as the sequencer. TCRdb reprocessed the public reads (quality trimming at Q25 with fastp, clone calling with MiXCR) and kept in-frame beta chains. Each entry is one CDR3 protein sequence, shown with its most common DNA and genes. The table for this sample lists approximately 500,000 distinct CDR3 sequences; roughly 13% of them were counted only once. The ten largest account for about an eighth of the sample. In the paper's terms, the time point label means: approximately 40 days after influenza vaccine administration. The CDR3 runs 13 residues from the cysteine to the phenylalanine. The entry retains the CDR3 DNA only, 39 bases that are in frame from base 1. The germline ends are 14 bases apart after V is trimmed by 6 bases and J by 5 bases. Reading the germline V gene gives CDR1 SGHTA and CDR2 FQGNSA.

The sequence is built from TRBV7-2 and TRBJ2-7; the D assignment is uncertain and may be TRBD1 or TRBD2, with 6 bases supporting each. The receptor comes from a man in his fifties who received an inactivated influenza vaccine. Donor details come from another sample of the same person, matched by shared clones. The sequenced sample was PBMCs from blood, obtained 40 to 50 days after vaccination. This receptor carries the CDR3 CASRGGPGNEQYF. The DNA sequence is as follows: TGTGCCAGCAGAGGGGGGCCAGGAAACGAGCAGTACTTC.